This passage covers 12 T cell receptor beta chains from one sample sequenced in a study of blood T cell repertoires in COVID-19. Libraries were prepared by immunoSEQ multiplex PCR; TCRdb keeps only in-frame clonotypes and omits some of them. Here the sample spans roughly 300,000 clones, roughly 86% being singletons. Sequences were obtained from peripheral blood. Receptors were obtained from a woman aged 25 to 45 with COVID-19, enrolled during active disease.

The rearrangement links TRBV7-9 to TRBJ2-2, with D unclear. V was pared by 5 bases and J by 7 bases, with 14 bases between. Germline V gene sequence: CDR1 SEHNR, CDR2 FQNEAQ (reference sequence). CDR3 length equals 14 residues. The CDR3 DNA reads TGTGCCAGCAGCCCCCAGGTGTTGGGCGGGGAGCTGTTTTTT. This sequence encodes CASSPQVLGGELFF. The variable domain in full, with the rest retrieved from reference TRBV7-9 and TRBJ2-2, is DTGVSQNPRHKITKRGQNVTFRCDPISEHNRLYWYRQTLGQGPEFLTYFQNEAQLEKSRLLSDRFSAERPKGSFSTLEIQRTEQGDSAMYLCASSPQVLGGELFFGEGSRLTVL.

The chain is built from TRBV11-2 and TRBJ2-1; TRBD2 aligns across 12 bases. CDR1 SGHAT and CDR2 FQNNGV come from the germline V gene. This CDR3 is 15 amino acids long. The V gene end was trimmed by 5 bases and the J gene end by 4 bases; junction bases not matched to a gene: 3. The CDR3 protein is CASSPSGGAYNEQFF. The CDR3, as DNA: TGTGCCAGCAGCCCTAGCGGGGGGGCTTACAATGAGCAGTTCTTC.

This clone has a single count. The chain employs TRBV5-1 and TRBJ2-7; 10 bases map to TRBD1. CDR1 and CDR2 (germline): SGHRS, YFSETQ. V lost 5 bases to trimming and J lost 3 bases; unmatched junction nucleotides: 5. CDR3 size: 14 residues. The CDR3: CASSSRTGGYEQYF. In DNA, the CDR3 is TGCGCCAGCAGTAGTAGGACAGGGGGCTACGAGCAGTACTTC.

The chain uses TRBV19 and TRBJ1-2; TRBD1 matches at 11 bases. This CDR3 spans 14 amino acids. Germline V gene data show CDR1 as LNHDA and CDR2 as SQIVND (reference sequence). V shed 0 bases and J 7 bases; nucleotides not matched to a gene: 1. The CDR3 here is CASSIDGQGAGYTF. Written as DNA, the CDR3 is TGTGCCAGTAGTATAGACGGACAGGGGGCTGGCTACACCTTC.

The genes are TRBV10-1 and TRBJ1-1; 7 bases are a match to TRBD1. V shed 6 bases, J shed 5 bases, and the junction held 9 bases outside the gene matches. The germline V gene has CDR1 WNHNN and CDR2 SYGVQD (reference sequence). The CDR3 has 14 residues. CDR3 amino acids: CASRETGVGTEAFF. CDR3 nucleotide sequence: TGCGCCAGCAGGGAAACAGGGGTCGGTACTGAAGCTTTCTTT.

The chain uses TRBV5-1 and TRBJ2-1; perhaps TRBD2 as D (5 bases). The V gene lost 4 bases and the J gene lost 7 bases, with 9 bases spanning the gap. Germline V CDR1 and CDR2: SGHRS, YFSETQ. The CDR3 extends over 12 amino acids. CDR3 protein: CASSPSGNEQFF. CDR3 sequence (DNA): TGCGCCAGCAGCCCGTCGGGGAATGAGCAGTTCTTC. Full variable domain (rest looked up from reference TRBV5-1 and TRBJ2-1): KAGVTQTPRYLIKTRGQQVTLSCSPISGHRSVSWYQQTPGQGLQFLFEYFSETQRNKGNFPGRFSGRQFSNSRSEMNVSTLELGDSALYLCASSPSGNEQFFGPGTRLTVL.

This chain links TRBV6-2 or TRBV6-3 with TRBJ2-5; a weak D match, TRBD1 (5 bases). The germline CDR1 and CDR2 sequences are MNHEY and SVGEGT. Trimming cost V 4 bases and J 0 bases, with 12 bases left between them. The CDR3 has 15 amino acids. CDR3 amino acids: CASSSAGINQETQYF. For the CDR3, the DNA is TGTGCCAGCAGTTCTGCAGGGATCAACCAAGAGACCCAGTACTTC.

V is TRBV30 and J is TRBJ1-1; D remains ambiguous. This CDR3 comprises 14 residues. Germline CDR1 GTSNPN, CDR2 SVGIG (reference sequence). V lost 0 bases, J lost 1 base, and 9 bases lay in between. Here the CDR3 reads CAWSVIRENTEAFF. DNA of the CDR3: TGTGCCTGGAGTGTAATACGGGAGAACACTGAAGCTTTCTTT. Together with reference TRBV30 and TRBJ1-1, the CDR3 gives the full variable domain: SQTIHQWPATLVQPVGSPLSLECTVEGTSNPNLYWYRQAAGRGLQLLFYSVGIGQISSEVPQNLSASRPQDRQFILSSKKLLLSDSGFYLCAWSVIRENTEAFFGQGTRLTVV.

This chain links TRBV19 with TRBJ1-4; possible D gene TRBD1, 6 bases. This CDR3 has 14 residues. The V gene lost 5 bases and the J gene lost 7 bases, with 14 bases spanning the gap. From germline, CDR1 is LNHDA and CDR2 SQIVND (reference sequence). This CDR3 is CASSAQGFAEKLFF. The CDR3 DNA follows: TGTGCCAGTAGTGCCCAGGGGTTTGCTGAAAAACTGTTTTTT.

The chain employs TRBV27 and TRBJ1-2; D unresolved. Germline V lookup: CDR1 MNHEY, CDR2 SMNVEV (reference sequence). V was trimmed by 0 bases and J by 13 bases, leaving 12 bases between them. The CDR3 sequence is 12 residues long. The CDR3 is CASSLSGLPLTF. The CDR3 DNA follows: TGTGCCAGCAGTTTATCGGGCCTTCCTCTCACCTTC.

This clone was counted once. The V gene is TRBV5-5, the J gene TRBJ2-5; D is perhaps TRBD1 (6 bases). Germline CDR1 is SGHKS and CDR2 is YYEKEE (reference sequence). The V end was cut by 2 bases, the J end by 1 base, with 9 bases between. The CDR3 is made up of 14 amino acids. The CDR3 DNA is TGTGCCAGCAGCTTACAGGGATCCCAAGAGACCCAGTACTTC. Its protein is CASSLQGSQETQYF.

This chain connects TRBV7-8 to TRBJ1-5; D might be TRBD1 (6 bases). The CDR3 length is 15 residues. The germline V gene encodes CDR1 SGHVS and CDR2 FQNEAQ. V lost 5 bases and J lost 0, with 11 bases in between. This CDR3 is CASSLQGSSNQPQHF. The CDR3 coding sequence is TGTGCCAGCAGCCTACAGGGTAGTAGCAATCAGCCCCAGCATTTT.